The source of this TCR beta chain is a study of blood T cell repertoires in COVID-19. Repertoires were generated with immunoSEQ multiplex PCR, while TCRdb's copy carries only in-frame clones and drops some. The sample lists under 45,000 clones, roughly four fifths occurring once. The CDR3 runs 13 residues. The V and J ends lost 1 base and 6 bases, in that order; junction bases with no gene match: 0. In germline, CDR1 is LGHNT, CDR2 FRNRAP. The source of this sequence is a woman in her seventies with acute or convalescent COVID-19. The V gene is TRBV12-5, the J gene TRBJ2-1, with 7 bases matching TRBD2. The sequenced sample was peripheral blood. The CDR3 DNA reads TGTGCTAGTGGTTTGGCGGGAGGCAATGAGCAGTTCTTC. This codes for CASGLAGGNEQFF.